This TCR beta chain derives from a study of shared T cell receptors in the human thymus. TCRdb's table, derived via immunoSEQ multiplex PCR, lists solely in-frame clones and lacks some. The table has 630,000 or so clones, about 89% seen once; the top ten hold about 0.0094%. The CDR3 contains 22 residues. The trim removed 0 bases at V and 0 bases at J, leaving 21 bases unmatched. CDR1 and CDR2 from the germline V gene are SGHRS and YFSETQ. The same specimen was also included in a second study, on human thymus T cells. From that second work: Each of the donors was a healthy Finnish infant who was undergoing open corrective cardiac surgery for congenital heart defects. In corrective heart surgery, resections were taken, and these provided the thymus tissue. Thymic and blood repertoires seemed to show skewed V and J gene use. Unrelated people showed highly overlapping thymic repertoires, related research reported.

The chain employs TRBV5-1 and TRBJ1-3, with TRBD1 matching over 7 bases. Sequenced material: thymocytes. The receptor's source is a boy younger than two with a congenital heart defect. The CDR3 here is CASSLAGPPPRDSPSSGNTIYF. As DNA, the CDR3 is TGCGCCAGCAGCTTGGCCGGCCCTCCTCCCCGGGACAGCCCTAGCTCTGGAAACACCATATATTTT.